These 6 T cell receptor beta chains were sequenced from one sample in a study of molecular identifiers for immune sequencing clone quantification. One entry per CDR3 protein, called by TCRdb with MiXCR from the PCR reads. The data contain about 320,000 distinct CDR3 sequences, around a fifth of them singletons. Sequenced material: naive CD8+ T cells from blood, with Jurkat cell RNA spiked in. Documented subset: FACS-sorted CD8+CD4-CCR7+CD45RA+ naive T cells. Every receptor here comes from a human donor in good health. Some libraries in this study had Jurkat cell RNA spiked in.

This clonotype came up once. The V and J genes are TRBV7-9 and TRBJ2-3; TRBD2 aligns across 8 bases. This CDR3 has 15 residues. The germline gives CDR1 SEHNR, CDR2 FQNEAQ (reference sequence). The trim removed 3 bases at V and 2 bases at J, leaving 4 bases unmatched. The CDR3 protein is CASSFAGGFTDTQYF. Here the CDR3 DNA reads TGTGCCAGCAGCTTCGCGGGAGGATTCACAGATACGCAGTATTTT.

The gene calls are TRBV19 and TRBJ1-2; 9 positions agree with TRBD1. CDR3 length: 15 amino acids. Germline V gene sequence: CDR1 LNHDA, CDR2 SQIVND (reference sequence). Losses at the gene ends were 5 bases for V and 4 bases for J; bases not matched to a gene: 8. The CDR3 loop is CASSPGTGIIYGYTF. The CDR3 bases are TGTGCCAGTAGTCCCGGGACAGGGATCATCTATGGCTACACCTTC.

As regards this clonotype: A read error may produce the germline difference seen at one junction end. The V and J genes are TRBV6-2 or TRBV6-3 and TRBJ2-2; weak D call: TRBD2 (7 bases). Looked up from germline, CDR1 is MNHEY and CDR2 is SVGEGT. The CDR3 extends over 16 amino acids. Here the CDR3 reads CAGSYARGRGTGELFF. As DNA, the CDR3 is TGTGCCGGCAGTTACGCGCGGGGGCGAGGCACCGGGGAGCTGTTTTTT.

This clonotype appeared many times. This chain links TRBV19 with TRBJ2-3, with a weak D call TRBD2 (6 bases). The CDR3 spans 14 residues. Trimming cost V 9 bases and J 0 bases, with 13 bases left between them. CDR1 and CDR2 (germline): LNHDA, SQIVND (reference sequence). This CDR3 reads CASTISGSTDTQYF. The DNA of the CDR3 is TGTGCCAGCACTATTAGCGGAAGCACAGATACGCAGTATTTT.

This clonotype was observed at least ten times. The rearrangement uses TRBV12-5 and TRBJ2-1; D is possibly TRBD1 (5 bases). This CDR3 comprises 17 residues. Germline assignment: CDR1 LGHNT and CDR2 FRNRAP. V lost 2 bases, J lost 5 bases, and 19 bases lay in between. The CDR3 DNA reads as TGTGCTAGTGGTTTGACCCTGACAGTCTCTCGGGACAATGAGCAGTTCTTC. This sequence encodes CASGLTLTVSRDNEQFF.

Comments on this clonotype: A much more abundant neighbour one base away suggests this may be a read error. V and J are TRBV20-1 and TRBJ2-7; D unclear. This CDR3 is built from 12 residues. V dropped 3 bases and J dropped 2 bases, with 8 bases sitting between them. Per germline, CDR1 DFQATT and CDR2 SNEGSKA (reference sequence). Written as DNA, the CDR3 is TGCAGTGCTAGGAGCTCTACCTACGAGCAGTACTTC. It specifies CSARSSTYEQYF.